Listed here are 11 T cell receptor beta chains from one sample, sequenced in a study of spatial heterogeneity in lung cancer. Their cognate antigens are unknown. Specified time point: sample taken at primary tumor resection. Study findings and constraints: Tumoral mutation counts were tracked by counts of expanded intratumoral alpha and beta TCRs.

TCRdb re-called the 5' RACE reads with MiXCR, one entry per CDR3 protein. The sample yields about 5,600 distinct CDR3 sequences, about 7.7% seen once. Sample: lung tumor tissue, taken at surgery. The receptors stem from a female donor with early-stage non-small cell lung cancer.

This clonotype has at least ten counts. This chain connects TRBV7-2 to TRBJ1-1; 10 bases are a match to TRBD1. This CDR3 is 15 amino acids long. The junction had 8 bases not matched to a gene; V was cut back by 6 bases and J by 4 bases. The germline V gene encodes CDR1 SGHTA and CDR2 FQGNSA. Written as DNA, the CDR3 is TGTGCCAGCAGGCCGCGACAGGGGGCCATCACTGAAGCTTTCTTT. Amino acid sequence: CASRPRQGAITEAFF.

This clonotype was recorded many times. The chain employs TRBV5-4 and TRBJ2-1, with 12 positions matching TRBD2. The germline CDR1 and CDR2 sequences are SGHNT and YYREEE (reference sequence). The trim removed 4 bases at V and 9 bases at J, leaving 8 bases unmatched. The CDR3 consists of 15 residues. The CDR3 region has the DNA TGTGCCAGCAGCCCGACTAGCGGGGGAGTGGGTGAGCAGTTCTTC. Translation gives CASSPTSGGVGEQFF.

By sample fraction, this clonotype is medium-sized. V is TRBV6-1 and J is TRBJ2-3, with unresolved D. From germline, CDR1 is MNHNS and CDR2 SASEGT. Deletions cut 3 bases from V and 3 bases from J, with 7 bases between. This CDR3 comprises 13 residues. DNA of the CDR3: TGTGCCAGCAGTGACGGCCCTACAGATACGCAGTATTTT. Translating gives CASSDGPTDTQYF.

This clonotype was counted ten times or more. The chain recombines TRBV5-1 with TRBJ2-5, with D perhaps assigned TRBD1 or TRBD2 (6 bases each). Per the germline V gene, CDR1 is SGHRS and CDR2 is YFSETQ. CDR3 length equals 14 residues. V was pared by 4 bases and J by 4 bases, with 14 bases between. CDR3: CASSPTGGTETQYF. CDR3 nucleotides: TGCGCCAGCAGCCCTACCGGGGGCACAGAGACCCAGTACTTC.

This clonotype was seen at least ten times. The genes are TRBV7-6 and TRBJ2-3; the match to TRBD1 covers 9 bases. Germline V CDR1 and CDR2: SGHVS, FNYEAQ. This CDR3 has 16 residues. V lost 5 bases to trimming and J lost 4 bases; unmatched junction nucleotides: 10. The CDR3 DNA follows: TGTGCCAGCAGCCGAAGCTGGGGACAGGGCGCAGATACGCAGTATTTT. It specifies CASSRSWGQGADTQYF.

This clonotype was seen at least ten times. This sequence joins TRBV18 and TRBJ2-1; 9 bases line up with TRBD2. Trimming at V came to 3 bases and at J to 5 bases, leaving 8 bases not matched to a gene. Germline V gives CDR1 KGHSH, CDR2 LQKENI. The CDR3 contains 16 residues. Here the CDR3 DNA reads TGTGCCAGCTCACCTCTACCTAGCGGGAAAAACAATGAGCAGTTCTTC. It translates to CASSPLPSGKNNEQFF.

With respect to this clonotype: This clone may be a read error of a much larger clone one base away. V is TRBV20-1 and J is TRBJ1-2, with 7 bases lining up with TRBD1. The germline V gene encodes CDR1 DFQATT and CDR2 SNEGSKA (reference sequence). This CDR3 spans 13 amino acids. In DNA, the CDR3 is TGCGGTGCGACCCGGACAGGAAGCTATGGCTACACCTTC. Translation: CGATRTGSYGYTF.

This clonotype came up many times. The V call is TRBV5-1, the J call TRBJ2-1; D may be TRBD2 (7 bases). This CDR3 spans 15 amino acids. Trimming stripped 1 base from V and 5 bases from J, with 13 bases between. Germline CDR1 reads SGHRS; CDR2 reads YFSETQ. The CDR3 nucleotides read TGCGCCAGCAGCTTGCCGGGGGGCCAGCACAATGAGCAGTTCTTC. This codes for CASSLPGGQHNEQFF.

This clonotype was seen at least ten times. CDR3: CASSLVGNNSPLHF. CDR3 in DNA: TGTGCCAGCAGCTTGGTGGGGAATAATTCACCCCTCCACTTT. The chain joins TRBV5-6 to TRBJ1-6, with D uncertain. This CDR3 comprises 14 residues. Deletions cut 0 bases from V and 5 bases from J, with 6 bases between. CDR1 SGHDT and CDR2 YYEEEE come from the germline V gene.

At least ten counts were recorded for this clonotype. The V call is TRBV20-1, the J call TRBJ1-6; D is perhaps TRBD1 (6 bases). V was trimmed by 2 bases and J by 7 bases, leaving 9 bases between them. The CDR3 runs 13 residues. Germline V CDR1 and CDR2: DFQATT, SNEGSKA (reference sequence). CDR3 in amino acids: CSARSTGNSPLHF. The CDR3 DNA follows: TGCAGTGCTAGATCTACAGGGAATTCACCCCTCCACTTT.

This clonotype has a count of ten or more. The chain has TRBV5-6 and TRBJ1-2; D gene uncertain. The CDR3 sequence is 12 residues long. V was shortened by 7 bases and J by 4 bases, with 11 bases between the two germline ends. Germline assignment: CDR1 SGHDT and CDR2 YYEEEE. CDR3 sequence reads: CASGAPSYGYTF. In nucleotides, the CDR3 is TGTGCCAGCGGAGCGCCTAGCTATGGCTACACCTTC.